Below are 25 T cell receptor beta chains sequenced from a single sample in a study of Ad26.COV2.S vaccination and SARS-CoV-2 variants. The data were produced by immunoSEQ multiplex PCR, yet TCRdb's version contains in-frame clones alone and is incomplete. The data show around 370,000 clones, roughly 81% seen once. As to treatment: some 20 received Ad26.COV2.S at low or high dose, single or two shots; 5 received placebo; per-sample allocation not given. It was on day 63 after the first vaccine or placebo injection that samples were taken. Sequenced material: peripheral blood, taken in a trial of Ad26.COV2.S vaccine versus placebo. The receptors were gathered from a person between 18 and 60 years old who received the Ad26.COV2.S COVID-19 vaccine or a placebo.

J is TRBJ2-2 and V is TRBV5-1; D is uncertain. The germline gives CDR1 SGHRS, CDR2 YFSETQ. Between the trimmed V and J ends, which lost 0 bases and 0 bases, there was a span of 6 bases. The CDR3 has 15 residues. The CDR3 DNA follows: TGCGCCAGCAGCTTGGCCGTAGCGAACACCGGGGAGCTGTTTTTT. Protein: CASSLAVANTGELFF.

Turning to this clone: Germline is not matched at one junction end, which may reflect a read error. The J gene is TRBJ2-2, the V gene TRBV9; possible D gene TRBD2, 5 bases. In germline, CDR1 is SGDLS, CDR2 YYNGEE. This CDR3 spans 13 amino acids. CDR3 loop: CASSVVGWWGAVF. Here the CDR3 DNA reads TGTGCCAGCAGCGTAGTGGGTTGGTGGGGAGCTGTTTTT.

The CDR3 bases are TGTGCCAGCAGCGGAGGAGGCGGGGAGCTGTTTTTT. It specifies CASSGGGGELFF. This chain links TRBV9 with TRBJ2-2; D may be TRBD2 (5 bases). V lost 3 bases and J lost 7, with 7 bases in between. The CDR3 length is 12 residues. In germline, CDR1 is SGDLS, CDR2 YYNGEE.

This clone was seen once. V is TRBV7-9 and J is TRBJ2-5; D tentatively fits TRBD1 or TRBD2 (6 bases each). Trimming cost V 8 bases and J 2 bases, with 18 bases left between them. Per the germline V gene, CDR1 is SEHNR and CDR2 is FQNEAQ (reference sequence). This CDR3 region has 15 residues. The CDR3: CASGPRGDLQETQYF. The CDR3 region has the DNA TGTGCCAGCGGTCCTAGGGGGGATCTACAAGAGACCCAGTACTTC.

This clone has only one observation. This chain links TRBV27 with TRBJ2-1; D is possibly TRBD1 or TRBD2 (5 bases each). The germline V gene has CDR1 MNHEY and CDR2 SMNVEV (reference sequence). The CDR3 has 13 residues. Trimming took off 2 bases at V and 4 bases at J, with 6 bases between the two ends. The CDR3 loop is CASSLEGYNEQFF. In DNA form, the CDR3 reads TGTGCCAGCAGTTTAGAGGGGTACAATGAGCAGTTCTTC.

The CDR3 DNA reads TGTGCCAGCCGTCTGGCGGGGGGGCCCCGGGAGACCCAGTACTTC. Translated: CASRLAGGPRETQYF. The chain is built from TRBV25-1 and TRBJ2-5, with TRBD2 matching over 9 bases. This CDR3 spans 15 amino acids. The V gene's germline CDR1 is MGHDK and CDR2 SYGVNS. Unmatched junction bases numbered 12, after V lost 8 bases and J lost 5 bases.

Written as DNA, the CDR3 is TGTGCCAGCAGCTCCCGGGACAGGTACACAGATACGCAGTATTTT. Protein: CASSSRDRYTDTQYF. The chain carries TRBV7-9 and TRBJ2-3; 8 bases align to TRBD1. After removal of 4 bases from V and 2 bases from J, the junction contained 5 bases not matched to a gene. CDR1 and CDR2 (germline): SEHNR, FQNEAQ (reference sequence). The CDR3 totals 15 residues.

This clone appeared many times. The rearrangement joins TRBV29-1 to TRBJ1-1, with D perhaps TRBD1 (5 bases). This CDR3 spans 12 amino acids. CDR1 and CDR2 (germline): SQVTM, ANQGSEA. V gave up 7 bases and J gave up 3 bases, with 12 bases separating them. The CDR3 DNA follows: TGCAGCGCCGAGAGAGGGGACACTGAAGCTTTCTTT. Amino acid sequence: CSAERGDTEAFF.

This clone was recorded a few times. The chain joins TRBV11-3 to TRBJ2-7; the D gene is possibly TRBD1 (6 bases). Trimming removed 3 bases from V and 2 bases from J, with 11 bases in between. The CDR3 runs to 14 residues. The germline V gene has CDR1 SGHNT and CDR2 YENEEA. The CDR3 spells CASSFPGQAYEQYF. The CDR3 bases are TGTGCCAGCAGCTTCCCGGGACAAGCCTACGAGCAGTACTTC.

This clone was found once. The chain combines TRBV21-1 with TRBJ2-7. TRBV21-1 constitutes a pseudogene. The CDR3 is made up of 14 amino acids. The CDR3 region has the DNA TGTGCCAGCAGCAAAGGATCGGCAGTCTACGAGCAGTACTTC. Protein product: CASSKGSAVYEQYF.

This sequence joins TRBV24-1 and TRBJ2-5; possibly TRBD1 or TRBD2 for D (7 bases each). The CDR3 extends over 17 amino acids. The germline CDR1 and CDR2 sequences are KGHDR and SFDVKD. Trimming removed 2 bases at V and 1 base at J, with 16 bases between. The CDR3 DNA is TGTGCCACCAGTGATTCCAGGGGGGAGGGCCGCCAAGAGACCCAGTACTTC. Its translation: CATSDSRGEGRQETQYF.

The chain links TRBV7-9 to TRBJ2-7; perhaps TRBD1 as D (6 bases). Germline V gene lookup returns CDR1 SEHNR and CDR2 FQNEAQ (reference sequence). V shed 6 bases and J shed 6 bases, with 18 bases lying between them. CDR3 size: 14 residues. The CDR3 sequence is CASRSTGSRGEQYF. The DNA for the CDR3 is TGTGCCAGCAGGTCAACAGGGTCCAGGGGCGAGCAGTACTTC.

This clone was picked up one time. The chain combines TRBV27 with TRBJ2-3; maybe TRBD2 (6 bases). CDR3 size: 15 residues. V was pared by 4 bases and J by 0 bases, with 11 bases between. The V gene's germline CDR1 is MNHEY and CDR2 SMNVEV (reference sequence). The CDR3 reads CASSSPAGSTDTQYF. In DNA form, the CDR3 reads TGTGCCAGCAGTTCCCCGGCGGGAAGCACAGATACGCAGTATTTT.

The chain uses TRBV19 and TRBJ2-1; possible D gene TRBD1, 6 bases. CDR3 length: 15 amino acids. Germline CDR1 and CDR2: LNHDA and SQIVND (reference sequence). The germline V and J ends were trimmed by 1 base and 7 bases, with 14 bases remaining between them. CDR3 residues: CASSIGAPQGNEQFF. In nucleotides, the CDR3 is TGTGCCAGTAGTATAGGTGCACCCCAGGGGAATGAGCAGTTCTTC.

The chain recombines TRBV7-2 with TRBJ2-3, with 7 nucleotides matching TRBD1. Germline CDR1 is SGHTA and CDR2 is FQGNSA. The CDR3 has 15 residues. V dropped 4 bases and J dropped 2; count of bases not matched to a gene: 6. CDR3 sequence: CASSYRGVYTDTQYF. The CDR3 region has the DNA TGTGCCAGCAGCTACAGGGGAGTTTACACAGATACGCAGTATTTT.

The J gene is TRBJ2-5, the V gene TRBV7-2; 7 nucleotides agree with TRBD1. Germline V CDR1 and CDR2: SGHTA, FQGNSA. V lost 4 bases to trimming and J lost 7 bases; unmatched junction nucleotides: 9. The CDR3 is 14 residues long. CDR3 in DNA: TGTGCCAGCAGCTCGACAGGGTCGGTCGTGACCCAGTACTTC. Amino acids: CASSSTGSVVTQYF.

The gene calls are TRBV11-2 and TRBJ2-3; 11 bases are shared with TRBD2. Losses at the gene ends were 1 base for V and 6 bases for J; bases not matched to a gene: 6. The CDR3 loop spans 16 amino acids. The V gene's germline CDR1 is SGHAT and CDR2 FQNNGV. CDR3 sequence: CASSLVGLAGRDTQYF. DNA of the CDR3: TGTGCCAGCAGCTTAGTAGGACTAGCGGGCCGGGATACGCAGTATTTT.

This sequence joins TRBV24-1 and TRBJ2-3, with 9 bases fitting TRBD2. This CDR3 has 17 residues. Germline V gives CDR1 KGHDR, CDR2 SFDVKD. Germline trimming cut 4 bases from V and 1 base from J; bases unmatched to any gene: 8. The CDR3 sequence is CATSDVRQREGTDTQYF. The CDR3 DNA reads TGTGCCACCAGTGACGTTAGGCAGCGGGAGGGCACAGATACGCAGTATTTT.

The gene calls are TRBV9 and TRBJ1-4; 9 bases align to TRBD1. In germline, CDR1 is SGDLS, CDR2 YYNGEE. J lost 7 bases, V lost 4 bases, and 5 bases had no gene match. This CDR3 contains 14 residues. CDR3 nucleotide sequence: TGTGCCAGCAGCAAGACAGGGGGGATTGAAAAACTGTTTTTT. Protein product: CASSKTGGIEKLFF.

This chain connects TRBV5-6 to TRBJ1-2; 11 bases fit TRBD1. The germline gives CDR1 SGHDT, CDR2 YYEEEE. This CDR3 has 14 amino acids. The V gene end was trimmed by 4 bases and the J gene end by 9 bases; junction bases not matched to a gene: 8. CDR3 nucleotide sequence: TGTGCCAGCAGCGATTCCGGGACAGGGGGGAGCTACACCTTC. Protein sequence: CASSDSGTGGSYTF. The full variable domain, in which reference TRBV5-6 and TRBJ1-2 provide the parts outside the CDR3, is DAGVTQSPTHLIKTRGQQVTLRCSPKSGHDTVSWYQQALGQGPQFIFQYYEEEERQRGNFPDRFSGHQFPNYSSELNVNALLLGDSALYLCASSDSGTGGSYTFGSGTRLTVV.

The rearrangement joins TRBV10-2 to TRBJ2-1; 12 nucleotides match TRBD2. J was trimmed by 1 base and V by 1 base; bases with no gene match: 11. Germline CDR1 reads WSHSY; CDR2 reads SAAADI. The length of the CDR3 is 20 residues. DNA of the CDR3: TGCGCCAGCAGTGAGTTCGCTAGCGGGAGGGGCCCGAAATCCTACAATGAGCAGTTCTTC. Its translation is CASSEFASGRGPKSYNEQFF.

The DNA for the CDR3 is TGTGCCATCAGTGAGTCCGACGATGGCTACACCTTC. It encodes CAISESDDGYTF. The J gene is TRBJ1-2, the V gene TRBV10-3; D uncertain. V gave up 0 bases and J gave up 6 bases, with 5 bases separating them. Per germline, CDR1 ENHRY and CDR2 SYGVKD. This CDR3 region has 12 residues.

The V call is TRBV5-8, the J call TRBJ2-2; tentatively, D is TRBD2 (5 bases). V was trimmed by 4 bases and J by 0 bases, leaving 13 bases between them. This CDR3 is built from 16 residues. Germline CDR1 reads SGHTS; CDR2 reads YDEGEE. The CDR3 nucleotides are TGTGCCAGCAGCCGAGGGCGATACGCGAACACCGGGGAGCTGTTTTTT. Protein product: CASSRGRYANTGELFF.

The J gene is TRBJ2-7, the V gene TRBV4-1; 8 nucleotides agree with TRBD1. Germline loops: CDR1 MGHRA, CDR2 YSYEKL. With V trimmed by 0 bases and J by 2 bases, 6 bases remained unmatched. CDR3 length equals 16 residues. The CDR3 DNA is TGCGCCAGCAGCCAAGAGCCGGGACAGGCTCCCTACGAGCAGTACTTC. Its translation: CASSQEPGQAPYEQYF.

The chain uses TRBV10-3 and TRBJ1-2, with TRBD1 identical over 8 bases. Germline CDR1 ENHRY, CDR2 SYGVKD. CDR3 length: 17 amino acids. With V trimmed by 1 base and J by 4 bases, 11 bases remained unmatched. The CDR3 protein is CAISEFQDRGRGYGYTF. The CDR3 DNA is TGTGCCATCAGTGAGTTCCAAGACAGGGGAAGAGGCTATGGCTACACCTTC.